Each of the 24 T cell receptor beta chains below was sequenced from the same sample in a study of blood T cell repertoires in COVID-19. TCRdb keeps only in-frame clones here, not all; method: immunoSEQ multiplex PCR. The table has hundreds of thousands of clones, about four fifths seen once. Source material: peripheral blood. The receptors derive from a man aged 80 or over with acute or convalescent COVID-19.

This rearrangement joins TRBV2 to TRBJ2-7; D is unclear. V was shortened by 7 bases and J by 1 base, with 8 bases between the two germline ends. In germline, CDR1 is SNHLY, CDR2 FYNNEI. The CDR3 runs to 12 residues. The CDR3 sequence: CASNVQSYEQYF. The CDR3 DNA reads TGTGCCAGCAACGTACAGTCCTACGAGCAGTACTTC. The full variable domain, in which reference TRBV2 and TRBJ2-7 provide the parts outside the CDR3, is EPEVTQTPSHQVTQMGQEVILRCVPISNHLYFYWYRQILGQKVEFLVSFYNNEISEKSEIFDDQFSVERPDGSNFTLKIRSTKLEDSAMYFCASNVQSYEQYFGPGTRLTVT.

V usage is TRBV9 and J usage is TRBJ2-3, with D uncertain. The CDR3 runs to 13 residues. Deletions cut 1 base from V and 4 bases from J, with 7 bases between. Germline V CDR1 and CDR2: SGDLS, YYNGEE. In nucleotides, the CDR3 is TGTGCCAGCAGCGTAAGAGTAGCAGATACGCAGTATTTT. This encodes CASSVRVADTQYF.

The CDR3 nucleotides are TGTGCCAGCGGCGGGAAGGTGGATAATTCACCCCTCCACTTT. Translating it yields CASGGKVDNSPLHF. The V gene is TRBV6-5, the J gene TRBJ1-6; D not certain. Germline-derived CDR1 and CDR2 are MNHEY and SVGAGI. V dropped 8 bases and J dropped 5 bases, with 13 bases sitting between them. The CDR3 has 14 amino acids.

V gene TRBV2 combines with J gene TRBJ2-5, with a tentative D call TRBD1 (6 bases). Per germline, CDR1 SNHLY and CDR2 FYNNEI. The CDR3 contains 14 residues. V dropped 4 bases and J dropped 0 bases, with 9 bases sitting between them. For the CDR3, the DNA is TGTGCCAGCAGTGTCGACAGGTACCAAGAGACCCAGTACTTC. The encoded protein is CASSVDRYQETQYF. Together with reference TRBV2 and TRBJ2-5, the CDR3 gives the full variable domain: EPEVTQTPSHQVTQMGQEVILRCVPISNHLYFYWYRQILGQKVEFLVSFYNNEISEKSEIFDDQFSVERPDGSNFTLKIRSTKLEDSAMYFCASSVDRYQETQYFGPGTRLLVL.

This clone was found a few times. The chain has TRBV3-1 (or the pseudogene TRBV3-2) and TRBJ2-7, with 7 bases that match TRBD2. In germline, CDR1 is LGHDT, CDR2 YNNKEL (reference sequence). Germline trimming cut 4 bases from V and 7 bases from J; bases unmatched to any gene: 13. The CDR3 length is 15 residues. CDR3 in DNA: TGTGCCAGCAGCCTCCGGAGGGCGGGAGCTAGTGAGCAGTACTTC. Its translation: CASSLRRAGASEQYF.

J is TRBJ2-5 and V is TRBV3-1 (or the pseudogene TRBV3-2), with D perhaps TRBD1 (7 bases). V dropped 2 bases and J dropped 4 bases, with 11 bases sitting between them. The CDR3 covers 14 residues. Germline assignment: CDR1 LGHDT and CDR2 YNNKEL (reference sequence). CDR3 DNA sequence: TGTGCCAGCAGCCAACGTCAGGGGGGAGAGACCCAGTACTTC. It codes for CASSQRQGGETQYF.

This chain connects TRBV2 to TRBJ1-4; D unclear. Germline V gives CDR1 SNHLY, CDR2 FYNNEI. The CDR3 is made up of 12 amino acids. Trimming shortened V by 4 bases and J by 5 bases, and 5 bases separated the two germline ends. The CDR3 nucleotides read TGTGCCAGCAGTGGACAAAATGAAAAACTGTTTTTT. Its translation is CASSGQNEKLFF.

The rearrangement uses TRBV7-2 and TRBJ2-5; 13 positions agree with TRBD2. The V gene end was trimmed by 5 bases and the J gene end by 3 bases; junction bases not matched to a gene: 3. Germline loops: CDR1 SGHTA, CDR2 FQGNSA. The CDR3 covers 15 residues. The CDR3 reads CASSVGLAGEETQYF. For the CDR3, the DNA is TGTGCCAGCAGCGTAGGACTAGCGGGAGAAGAGACCCAGTACTTC. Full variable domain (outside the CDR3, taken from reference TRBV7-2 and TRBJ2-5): GAGVSQSPSNKVTEKGKDVELRCDPISGHTALYWYRQSLGQGLEFLIYFQGNSAPDKSGLPSDRFSAERTGGSVSTLTIQRTQQEDSAVYLCASSVGLAGEETQYFGPGTRLLVL.

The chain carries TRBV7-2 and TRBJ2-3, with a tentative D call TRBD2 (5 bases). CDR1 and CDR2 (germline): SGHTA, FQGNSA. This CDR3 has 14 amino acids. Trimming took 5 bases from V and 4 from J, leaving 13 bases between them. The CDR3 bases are TGTGCCAGCAGCACGGGATTGGGTCCAGATACGCAGTATTTT. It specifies CASSTGLGPDTQYF.

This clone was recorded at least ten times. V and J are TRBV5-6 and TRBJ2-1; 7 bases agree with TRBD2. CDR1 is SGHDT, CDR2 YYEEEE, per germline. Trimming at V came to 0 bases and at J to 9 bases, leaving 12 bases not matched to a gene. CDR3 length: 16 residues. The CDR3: CASSLGASGGVVEQFF. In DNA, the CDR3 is TGTGCCAGCAGCTTGGGGGCTAGCGGAGGGGTCGTTGAGCAGTTCTTC.

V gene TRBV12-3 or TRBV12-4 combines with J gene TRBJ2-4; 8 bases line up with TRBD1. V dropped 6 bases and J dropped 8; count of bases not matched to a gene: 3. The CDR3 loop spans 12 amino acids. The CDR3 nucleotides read TGTGCCAGCAGACGGGACAGGCACATTCAGTACTTC. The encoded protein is CASRRDRHIQYF.

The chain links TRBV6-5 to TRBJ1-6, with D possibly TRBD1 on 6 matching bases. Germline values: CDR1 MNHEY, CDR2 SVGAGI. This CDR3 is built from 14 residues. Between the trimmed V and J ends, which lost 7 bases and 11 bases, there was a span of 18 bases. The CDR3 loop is CASTETGNGAPLHF. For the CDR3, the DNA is TGTGCCAGCACCGAAACAGGGAACGGAGCACCCCTCCACTTT.

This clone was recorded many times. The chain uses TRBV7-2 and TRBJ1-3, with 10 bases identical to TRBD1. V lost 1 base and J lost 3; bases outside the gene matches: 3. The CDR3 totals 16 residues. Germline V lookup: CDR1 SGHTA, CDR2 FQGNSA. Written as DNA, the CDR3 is TGTGCCAGCAGCTTAGAGGGACAGGGGTTTGGAAACACCATATATTTT. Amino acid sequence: CASSLEGQGFGNTIYF.

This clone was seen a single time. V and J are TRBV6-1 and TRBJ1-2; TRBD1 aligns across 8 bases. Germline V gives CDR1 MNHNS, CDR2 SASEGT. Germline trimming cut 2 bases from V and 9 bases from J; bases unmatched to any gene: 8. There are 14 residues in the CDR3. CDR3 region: CASSEQSTGERYTF. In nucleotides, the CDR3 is TGTGCCAGCAGTGAACAGTCGACAGGGGAGCGCTACACCTTC.

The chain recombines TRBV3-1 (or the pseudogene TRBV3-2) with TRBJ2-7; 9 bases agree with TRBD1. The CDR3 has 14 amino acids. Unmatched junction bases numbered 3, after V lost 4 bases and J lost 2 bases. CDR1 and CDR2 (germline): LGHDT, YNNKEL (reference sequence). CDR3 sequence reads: CASSLGTGPYEQYF. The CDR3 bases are TGTGCCAGCAGCCTCGGGACAGGGCCCTACGAGCAGTACTTC.

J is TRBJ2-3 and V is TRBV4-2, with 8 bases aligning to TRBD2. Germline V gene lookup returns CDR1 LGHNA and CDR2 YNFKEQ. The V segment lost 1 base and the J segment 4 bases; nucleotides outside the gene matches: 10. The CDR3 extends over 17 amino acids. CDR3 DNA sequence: TGTGCCAGCAGCCAAGTAGGCCTAGCGGGTGTGGCAGATACGCAGTATTTT. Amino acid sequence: CASSQVGLAGVADTQYF.

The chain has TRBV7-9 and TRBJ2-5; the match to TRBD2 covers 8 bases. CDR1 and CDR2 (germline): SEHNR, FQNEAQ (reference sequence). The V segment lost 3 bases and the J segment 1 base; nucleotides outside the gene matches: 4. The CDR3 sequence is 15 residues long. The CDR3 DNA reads TGTGCCAGCAGCTTCGTAACTAGCGGCCAAGAGACCCAGTACTTC. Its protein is CASSFVTSGQETQYF.

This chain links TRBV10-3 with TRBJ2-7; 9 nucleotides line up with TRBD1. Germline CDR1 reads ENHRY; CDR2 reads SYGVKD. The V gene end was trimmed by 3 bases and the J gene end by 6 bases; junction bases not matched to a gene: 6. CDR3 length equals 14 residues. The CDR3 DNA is TGTGCCATCAGTGACCGGGACAGGGTCGGCGAGCAGTACTTC. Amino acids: CAISDRDRVGEQYF.

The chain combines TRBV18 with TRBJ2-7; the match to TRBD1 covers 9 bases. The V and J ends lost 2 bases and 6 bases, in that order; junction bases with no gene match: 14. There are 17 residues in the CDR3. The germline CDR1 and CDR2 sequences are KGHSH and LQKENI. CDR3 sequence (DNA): TGTGCCAGCTCACCAACACCCCGACAGGGGGTTATTGGCGAGCAGTACTTC. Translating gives CASSPTPRQGVIGEQYF. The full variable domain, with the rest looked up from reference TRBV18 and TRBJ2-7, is NAGVMQNPRHLVRRRGQEARLRCSPMKGHSHVYWYRQLPEEGLKFMVYLQKENIIDESGMPKERFSAEFPKEGPSILRIQQVVRGDSAAYFCASSPTPRQGVIGEQYFGPGTRLTVT.

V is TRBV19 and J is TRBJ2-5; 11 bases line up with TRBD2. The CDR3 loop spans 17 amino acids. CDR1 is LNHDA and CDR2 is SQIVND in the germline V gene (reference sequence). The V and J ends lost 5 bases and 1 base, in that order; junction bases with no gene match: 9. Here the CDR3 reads CASSAGTSGTFQETQYF. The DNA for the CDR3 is TGTGCCAGTAGTGCCGGGACTAGCGGAACATTCCAAGAGACCCAGTACTTC.

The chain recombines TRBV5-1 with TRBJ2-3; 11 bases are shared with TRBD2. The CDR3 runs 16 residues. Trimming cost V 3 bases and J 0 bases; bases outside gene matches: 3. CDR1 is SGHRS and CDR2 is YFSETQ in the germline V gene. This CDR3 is CASSSTSGGSTDTQYF. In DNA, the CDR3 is TGCGCCAGCAGCTCCACTAGCGGGGGAAGCACAGATACGCAGTATTTT. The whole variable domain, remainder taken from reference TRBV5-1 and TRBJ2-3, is KAGVTQTPRYLIKTRGQQVTLSCSPISGHRSVSWYQQTPGQGLQFLFEYFSETQRNKGNFPGRFSGRQFSNSRSEMNVSTLELGDSALYLCASSSTSGGSTDTQYFGPGTRLTVL.

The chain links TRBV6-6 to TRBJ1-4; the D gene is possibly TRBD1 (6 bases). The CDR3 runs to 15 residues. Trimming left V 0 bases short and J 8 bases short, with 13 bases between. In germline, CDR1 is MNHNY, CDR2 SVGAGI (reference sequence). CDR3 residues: CASSYSVGGREKLFF. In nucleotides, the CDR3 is TGTGCCAGCAGTTACTCGGTCGGGGGGCGAGAAAAACTGTTTTTT.

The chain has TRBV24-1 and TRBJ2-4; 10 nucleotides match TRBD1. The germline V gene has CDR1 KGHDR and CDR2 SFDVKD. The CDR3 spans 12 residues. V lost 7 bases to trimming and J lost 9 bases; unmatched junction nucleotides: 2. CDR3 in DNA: TGTGCCACCAGCGGGACAGGGGTCATTCAGTACTTC. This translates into CATSGTGVIQYF.

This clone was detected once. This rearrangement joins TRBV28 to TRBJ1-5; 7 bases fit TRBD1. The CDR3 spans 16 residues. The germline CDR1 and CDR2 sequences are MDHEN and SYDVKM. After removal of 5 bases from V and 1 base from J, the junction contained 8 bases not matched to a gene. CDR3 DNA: TGTGCCAGCAGTAGAATCGGGACAGCCAGCAATCAGCCCCAGCATTTT. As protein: CASSRIGTASNQPQHF.